The 27 T cell receptor beta chains listed next were all sequenced from one sample in a study of T cell responses to AZD1222 COVID-19 vaccine. Data came from immunoSEQ multiplex PCR; TCRdb stores just in-frame clones and leaves some out. This sample has 150,000 to 170,000 clones, with roughly 90% found just once. The specimen was peripheral blood, collected on day 0 of MenACWY control vaccination. The receptors were sampled from an adult in good health.

The count of this clone is one. V gene TRBV5-1 combines with J gene TRBJ1-5; D not certain. The length of the CDR3 is 14 residues. Germline V CDR1 and CDR2: SGHRS, YFSETQ. The V and J ends lost 1 base and 8 bases respectively, with 13 bases between them. This CDR3 is CASSLLGAQEPQHF. The CDR3 DNA follows: TGCGCCAGCAGCTTGTTGGGTGCCCAAGAGCCCCAGCATTTT.

This sequence joins TRBV11-2 and TRBJ2-2; D unresolved. V dropped 1 base and J dropped 8 bases, with 8 bases sitting between them. This CDR3 contains 13 residues. Germline V gene sequence: CDR1 SGHAT, CDR2 FQNNGV. CDR3 coding DNA: TGTGCCAGCAGCTTAGTCCCCAGGGGGGAGCTGTTTTTT. Amino acids: CASSLVPRGELFF.

The genes are TRBV7-2 and TRBJ1-2, with 7 nucleotides matching TRBD1. V lost 5 bases to trimming and J lost 4 bases; unmatched junction nucleotides: 10. Germline CDR1 and CDR2: SGHTA and FQGNSA. The CDR3 spans 15 residues. DNA of the CDR3: TGTGCCAGCAGCCTACTGACAGGGACATCCTATGGCTACACCTTC. This codes for CASSLLTGTSYGYTF.

The rearrangement joins TRBV2 to TRBJ1-1, with 7 bases lining up with TRBD1. CDR1 SNHLY and CDR2 FYNNEI come from the germline V gene. Losses at the gene ends were 2 bases for V and 4 bases for J; bases not matched to a gene: 4. The CDR3 runs 14 residues. The DNA of the CDR3 is TGTGCCAGCAGTGAAAGGGGACAGCTCACTGAAGCTTTCTTT. This codes for CASSERGQLTEAFF. Combining the CDR3 with reference TRBV2 and TRBJ1-1 gives the whole variable domain EPEVTQTPSHQVTQMGQEVILRCVPISNHLYFYWYRQILGQKVEFLVSFYNNEISEKSEIFDDQFSVERPDGSNFTLKIRSTKLEDSAMYFCASSERGQLTEAFFGQGTRLTVV.

As DNA, the CDR3 is TGTGCCAGCGCCCCCTTCGGACTAGCGGGAGCCGAGCAGTACTTC. This gives the protein CASAPFGLAGAEQYF. The V gene is TRBV11-1, the J gene TRBJ2-7; 13 positions agree with TRBD2. This CDR3 has 15 amino acids. The ends lost 8 bases at V and 6 bases at J; junction bases unmatched: 10. Germline lookup yields CDR1 SGHAT and CDR2 FQDESV (reference sequence).

The V and J genes are TRBV7-8 and TRBJ2-7, with 7 bases aligning to TRBD2. Losses at the gene ends were 0 bases for V and 3 bases for J; bases not matched to a gene: 8. Germline V gene data show CDR1 as SGHVS and CDR2 as FQNEAQ. There are 16 residues in the CDR3. CDR3 sequence reads: CASSLAGGGTHYEQYV. The CDR3, as DNA: TGTGCCAGCAGCTTAGCGGGGGGAGGGACTCACTACGAGCAGTACGTC.

The rearrangement uses TRBV6-5 and TRBJ1-5, with 9 bases that match TRBD1. The CDR3 extends over 14 amino acids. V was pared by 4 bases and J by 15 bases, with 13 bases of the junction left unmatched. The germline V gene has CDR1 MNHEY and CDR2 SVGAGI. CDR3 sequence (DNA): TGTGCCAGCAGTTCCCCGGACCGGGACAGGGTCTTGCATTTT. Its protein is CASSSPDRDRVLHF.

The chain has TRBV7-9 and TRBJ2-1; possible D gene TRBD2, 6 bases. The CDR3 contains 16 residues. V was trimmed by 0 bases and J by 0 bases, leaving 9 bases between them. Germline-derived CDR1 and CDR2 are SEHNR and FQNEAQ (reference sequence). This CDR3 reads CASSLAGGRSYNEQFF. The CDR3 DNA follows: TGTGCCAGCAGCTTAGCCGGGGGTCGCTCCTACAATGAGCAGTTCTTC.

This clone ranks as large. The chain recombines TRBV7-9 with TRBJ1-5; maybe TRBD1 (6 bases). Germline assignment: CDR1 SEHNR and CDR2 FQNEAQ (reference sequence). The CDR3 contains 15 residues. Trimming removed 2 bases from V and 5 bases from J, with 13 bases in between. CDR3 bases: TGTGCCAGCAGCTTAACGGGGGCGGGAGATCAGCCCCAGCATTTT. Its protein product is CASSLTGAGDQPQHF.

V usage is TRBV6-7 and J usage is TRBJ2-2, with 12 bases fitting TRBD2. TRBV6-7 is labeled an ORF, and its function is uncertain. The length of the CDR3 is 17 residues. Trimming cost V 7 bases and J 3 bases; bases outside gene matches: 9. This CDR3 reads CASTLKLAGGYTGELFF. The CDR3 bases are TGTGCCAGCACTCTAAAACTAGCGGGAGGATACACCGGGGAGCTGTTTTTT.

The CDR3 reads CASSQQDRINSYEQYF. CDR3 bases: TGTGCCAGCAGCCAACAGGACAGGATAAATTCCTACGAGCAGTACTTC. The chain carries TRBV5-4 and TRBJ2-7; TRBD1 matches at 7 bases. The CDR3 length is 16 residues. The J segment lost 1 base and the V segment lost 4 bases, leaving 11 bases of the junction unmatched. The V gene's germline CDR1 is SGHNT and CDR2 YYREEE (reference sequence). Supplemented by reference TRBV5-4 and TRBJ2-7, the full variable domain reads ETGVTQSPTHLIKTRGQQVTLRCSSQSGHNTVSWYQQALGQGPQFIFQYYREEENGRGNFPPRFSGLQFPNYSSELNVNALELDDSALYLCASSQQDRINSYEQYFGPGTRLTVT.

The CDR3 region is CASSLVADSFQAFF. For the CDR3, the DNA is TGTGCCAGCAGCTTAGTGGCTGACTCCTTTCAAGCTTTCTTT. The chain couples TRBV7-8 to TRBJ1-1; D is unclear. The V end was cut by 1 base, the J end by 9 bases, with 15 bases between. Germline assignment: CDR1 SGHVS and CDR2 FQNEAQ. CDR3 length equals 14 residues.

This chain links TRBV7-9 with TRBJ1-6; D gene unclear. Trimming removed 5 bases at V and 0 bases at J, with 11 bases between. Germline loops: CDR1 SEHNR, CDR2 FQNEAQ (reference sequence). The CDR3 totals 16 residues. CDR3 in amino acids: CASSDARGSYNSPLHF. The CDR3 region has the DNA TGTGCCAGCAGCGACGCGCGGGGCTCCTATAATTCACCCCTCCACTTT.

V and J are TRBV19 and TRBJ1-1; TRBD1 matches at 7 bases. Losses at the gene ends were 3 bases for V and 1 base for J; bases not matched to a gene: 5. The CDR3 totals 15 residues. Germline CDR1 reads LNHDA; CDR2 reads SQIVND (reference sequence). CDR3 in DNA: TGTGCCAGTAGTATGACAGGGAGTACGAACACTGAAGCTTTCTTT. Translated: CASSMTGSTNTEAFF.

The CDR3 DNA is TGTGCCAGCAGCTATCTCACCGGGGAGCTGTTTTTT. It codes for CASSYLTGELFF. This chain joins TRBV7-2 and TRBJ2-2; no reliable D call. In germline, CDR1 is SGHTA, CDR2 FQGNSA. The ends were cut back, 4 bases at V and 4 bases at J, with 4 bases in the middle. The CDR3 has 12 residues.

V and J are TRBV7-9 and TRBJ2-1, with D possibly being TRBD1 or TRBD2 (7 bases each). V dropped 11 bases and J dropped 5 bases, with 19 bases sitting between them. CDR3 length: 14 amino acids. Germline V CDR1 and CDR2: SEHNR, FQNEAQ (reference sequence). The CDR3 nucleotides are TGTGCCGGCTTGGGAGGGGGCAAGGACAATGAGCAGTTCTTC. This codes for CAGLGGGKDNEQFF.

This chain joins TRBV10-3 and TRBJ2-7; D is perhaps TRBD2 (6 bases). The length of the CDR3 is 13 residues. V lost 2 bases to trimming and J lost 2 bases, with 7 bases between them. Germline V gene sequence: CDR1 ENHRY, CDR2 SYGVKD. CDR3 sequence: CAISERETYEQYF. DNA of the CDR3: TGTGCCATCAGTGAGCGGGAGACCTACGAGCAGTACTTC.

The genes are TRBV4-1 and TRBJ2-1, with a weak D call TRBD2 (5 bases). Trimming removed 4 bases from V and 0 bases from J, with 10 bases in between. This CDR3 spans 15 amino acids. Germline CDR1 reads MGHRA; CDR2 reads YSYEKL. This CDR3 reads CASSPVGSSYNEQFF. The CDR3 nucleotides read TGCGCCAGCAGCCCGGTTGGGAGCTCCTACAATGAGCAGTTCTTC.

V usage is TRBV5-1 and J usage is TRBJ1-1; D remains ambiguous. Per germline, CDR1 SGHRS and CDR2 YFSETQ. The CDR3 has 15 amino acids. V gave up 0 bases and J gave up 1 base, with 10 bases separating them. CDR3 sequence (DNA): TGCGCCAGCAGCTTGGTAGAACAGAGGAACACTGAAGCTTTCTTT. Protein sequence: CASSLVEQRNTEAFF.

About this clone: One end of the junction varies from germline; a read error may be responsible. The chain joins TRBV3-1 (or the pseudogene TRBV3-2) to TRBJ2-3; tentative D call: TRBD2 (6 bases). Germline V lookup: CDR1 LGHDT, CDR2 YNNKEL (reference sequence). The CDR3 contains 11 residues. This chain's CDR3 is CASIQGGTQYF. The CDR3 nucleotides are TGTGCCAGCATCCAAGGAGGGACGCAGTATTTT.

The J gene is TRBJ1-4, the V gene TRBV7-6, with 9 bases lining up with TRBD1. Germline CDR1 SGHVS, CDR2 FNYEAQ. With 4 bases clipped from V and 10 bases from J, the junction kept 10 bases outside the gene matches. The CDR3 runs 15 residues. The CDR3 coding sequence is TGTGCCAGCAGCTCGGAGAGGACAGGGGTCGGAAAACTGTTTTTT. It encodes CASSSERTGVGKLFF.

This clone was observed once. This chain connects TRBV9 to TRBJ1-1; D is uncertain. V shed 0 bases and J shed 3 bases, with 9 bases lying between them. This CDR3 has 14 residues. Germline lookup yields CDR1 SGDLS and CDR2 YYNGEE. The CDR3 reads CASSVAPWDTEAFF. DNA of the CDR3: TGTGCCAGCAGCGTAGCTCCTTGGGACACTGAAGCTTTCTTT.

The chain links TRBV6-6 to TRBJ1-1; 7 bases map to TRBD1. CDR1 is MNHNY, CDR2 SVGAGI, per germline (reference sequence). The CDR3 is made up of 14 amino acids. V trimming: 6 bases; J trimming: 5 bases; junction bases outside the gene matches: 9. This chain's CDR3 is CASRATARGTEAFF. CDR3 DNA: TGTGCCAGCAGAGCGACGGCCAGGGGGACTGAAGCTTTCTTT.

This clone has just a few counts. V is TRBV4-3 and J is TRBJ1-4; unclear D gene. This CDR3 region has 15 residues. V gave up 4 bases and J gave up 8 bases, with 17 bases separating them. In germline, CDR1 is LGHNA, CDR2 YSLEER. CDR3 sequence: CASSPTIGLGEKLFF. The CDR3 coding sequence is TGCGCCAGCAGCCCCACGATTGGCCTTGGGGAAAAACTGTTTTTT.

This clone came up once. This chain joins TRBV2 and TRBJ2-2; the D call may be TRBD1 or TRBD2 (5 bases each). The CDR3 consists of 14 residues. CDR1 is SNHLY and CDR2 is FYNNEI in the germline V gene. The ends were cut back, 8 bases at V and 2 bases at J, with 12 bases in the middle. In DNA form, the CDR3 reads TGTGCCAGCCAACGGGGCATTAACACCGGGGAGCTGTTTTTT. It is translated as CASQRGINTGELFF.

V gene TRBV12-3 or TRBV12-4 combines with J gene TRBJ1-3, with D possibly being TRBD1 (6 bases). Trimming took off 8 bases at V and 0 bases at J, with 8 bases between the two ends. The CDR3 totals 13 residues. Written as DNA, the CDR3 is TGTGCCAGCGCCAGGGGCTCTGGAAACACCATATATTTT. This encodes CASARGSGNTIYF.

V usage is TRBV5-1 and J usage is TRBJ2-3; 14 bases are a match to TRBD2. There are 16 residues in the CDR3. V lost 2 bases to trimming and J lost 3 bases; unmatched junction nucleotides: 2. Germline-derived CDR1 and CDR2 are SGHRS and YFSETQ. This chain's CDR3 is CASSFGLAGGTDTQYF. In nucleotides, the CDR3 is TGCGCCAGCAGCTTTGGACTAGCGGGGGGAACAGATACGCAGTATTTT.